This section outlines one TCR beta chain sequence together with its context. Its cognate antigen has yet to be identified. It has no much larger one-base neighbor in the sample; base qualities were not kept. The data were obtained in a study of technical replicates of blood from several donors (dated by TCRdb to about 2017). The method was the immunoSEQ multiplex PCR assay. TCRdb stores this immuneACCESS table with in-frame sequences only. Part of the clones is absent; in the studies checked, under half of the shortfall reflects unresolved V genes, and no reason is known for the rest. The sample includes about 99,000 clones, with about 96% observed a single time. The ten biggest clones cover around 0.21% of the sample. Germline trimming: 4 bases from V, 6 bases from J; junction bases outside gene matches: 2. CDR1 and CDR2 are read off the germline V gene as MNHNS and SASEGT. The CDR3 contains 12 residues, cysteine and phenylalanine counted. CDR3 DNA only is kept here, 36 bases in frame from base 1.

The V and J genes are TRBV6-1 and TRBJ1-2, and TRBD1 aligns with 7 junction nucleotides. Sequencing was carried out using T cells isolated from PBMCs. The sequence derives from a human donor in good health. The CDR3 protein: CASSGDRDGYTF. The nucleotide sequence is TGTGCCAGCAGTGGCGACAGGGATGGCTACACCTTC.